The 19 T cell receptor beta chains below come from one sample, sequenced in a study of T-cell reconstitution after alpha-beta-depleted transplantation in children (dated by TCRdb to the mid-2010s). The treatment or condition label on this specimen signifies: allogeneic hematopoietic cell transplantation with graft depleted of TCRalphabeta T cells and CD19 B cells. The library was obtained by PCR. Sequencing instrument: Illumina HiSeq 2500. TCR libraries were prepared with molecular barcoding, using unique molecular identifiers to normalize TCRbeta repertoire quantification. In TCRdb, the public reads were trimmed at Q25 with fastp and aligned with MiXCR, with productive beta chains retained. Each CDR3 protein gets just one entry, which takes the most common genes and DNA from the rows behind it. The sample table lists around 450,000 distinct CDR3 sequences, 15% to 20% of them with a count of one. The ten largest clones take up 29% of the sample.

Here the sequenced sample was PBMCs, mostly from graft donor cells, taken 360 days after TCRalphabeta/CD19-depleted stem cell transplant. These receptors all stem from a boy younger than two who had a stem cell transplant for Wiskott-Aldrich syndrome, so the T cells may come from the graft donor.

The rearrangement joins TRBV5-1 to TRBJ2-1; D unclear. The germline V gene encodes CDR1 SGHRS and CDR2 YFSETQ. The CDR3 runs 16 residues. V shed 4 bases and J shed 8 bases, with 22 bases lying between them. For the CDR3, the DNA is TGCGCCAGCAGCCCTAGACCGCCCCGCCCTACAGATGAGCAGTTCTTC. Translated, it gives CASSPRPPRPTDEQFF.

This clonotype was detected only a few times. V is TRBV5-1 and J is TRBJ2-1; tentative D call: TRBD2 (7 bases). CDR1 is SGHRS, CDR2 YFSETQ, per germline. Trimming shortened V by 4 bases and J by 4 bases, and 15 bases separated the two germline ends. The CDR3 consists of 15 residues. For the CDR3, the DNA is TGCGCCAGCAGCCCAGCGGGACACGTATACAATGAGCAGTTCTTC. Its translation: CASSPAGHVYNEQFF.

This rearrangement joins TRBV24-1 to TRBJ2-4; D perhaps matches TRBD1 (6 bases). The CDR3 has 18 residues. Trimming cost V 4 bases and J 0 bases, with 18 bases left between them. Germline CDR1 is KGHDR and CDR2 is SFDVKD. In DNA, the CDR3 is TGTGCCACCAGTGAGAGCCGGACAGTTCACCTAGCCAAAAACATTCAGTACTTC. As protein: CATSESRTVHLAKNIQYF.

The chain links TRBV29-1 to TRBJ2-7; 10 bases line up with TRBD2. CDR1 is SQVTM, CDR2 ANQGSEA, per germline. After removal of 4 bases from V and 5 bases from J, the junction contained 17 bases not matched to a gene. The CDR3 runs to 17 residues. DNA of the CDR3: TGCAGCGTTGTATTCGTGGGCCGTAGCGGGAGGATCGACGAGCAGTACTTC. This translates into CSVVFVGRSGRIDEQYF.

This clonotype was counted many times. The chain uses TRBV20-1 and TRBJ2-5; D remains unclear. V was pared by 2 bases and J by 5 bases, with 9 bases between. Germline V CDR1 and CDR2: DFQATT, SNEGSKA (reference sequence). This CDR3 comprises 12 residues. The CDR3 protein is CSARRSMETQYF. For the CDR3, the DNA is TGCAGTGCTAGACGATCGATGGAGACCCAGTACTTC.

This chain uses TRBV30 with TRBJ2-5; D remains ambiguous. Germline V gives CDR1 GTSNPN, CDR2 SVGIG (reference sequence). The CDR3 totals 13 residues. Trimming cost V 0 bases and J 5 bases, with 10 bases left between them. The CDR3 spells CAWSVTARETQYF. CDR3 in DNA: TGTGCCTGGAGTGTGACTGCGAGGGAGACCCAGTACTTC.

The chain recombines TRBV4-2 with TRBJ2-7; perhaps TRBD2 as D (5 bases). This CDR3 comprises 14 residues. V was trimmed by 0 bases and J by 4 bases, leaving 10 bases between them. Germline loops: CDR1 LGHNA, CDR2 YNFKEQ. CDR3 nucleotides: TGTGCCAGCAGCCAAGATCTCGGGAATTACGAGCAGTACTTC. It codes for CASSQDLGNYEQYF.

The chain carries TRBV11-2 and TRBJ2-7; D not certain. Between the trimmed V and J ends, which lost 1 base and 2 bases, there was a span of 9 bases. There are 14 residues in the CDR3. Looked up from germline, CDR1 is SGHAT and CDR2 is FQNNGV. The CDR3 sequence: CASSLAWSTYEQYF. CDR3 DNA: TGTGCCAGCAGCTTAGCCTGGTCCACCTACGAGCAGTACTTC.

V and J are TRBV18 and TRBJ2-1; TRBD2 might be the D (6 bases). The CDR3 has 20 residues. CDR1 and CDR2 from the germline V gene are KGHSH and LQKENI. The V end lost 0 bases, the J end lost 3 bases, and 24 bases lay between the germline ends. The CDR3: CASSPPVGGITLAGYNEQFF. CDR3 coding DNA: TGTGCCAGCTCACCACCAGTAGGAGGGATTACCTTAGCTGGCTACAATGAGCAGTTCTTC.

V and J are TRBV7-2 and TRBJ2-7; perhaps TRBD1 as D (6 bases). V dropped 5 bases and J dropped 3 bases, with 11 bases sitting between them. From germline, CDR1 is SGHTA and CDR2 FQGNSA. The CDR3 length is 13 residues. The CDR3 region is CASSQKGVYEQYF. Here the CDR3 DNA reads TGTGCCAGCAGCCAAAAGGGGGTCTACGAGCAGTACTTC.

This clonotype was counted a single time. CDR3 region: CSARDRKGTGYSEKLFF. In DNA form, the CDR3 reads TGCAGTGCTAGAGATCGTAAAGGGACGGGTTATAGTGAAAAACTGTTTTTT. The J gene is TRBJ1-4, the V gene TRBV20-1; tentatively, D is TRBD1 (5 bases). CDR3 length equals 17 residues. CDR1 and CDR2 from the germline V gene are DFQATT and SNEGSKA (reference sequence). V lost 0 bases and J lost 7, with 21 bases in between.

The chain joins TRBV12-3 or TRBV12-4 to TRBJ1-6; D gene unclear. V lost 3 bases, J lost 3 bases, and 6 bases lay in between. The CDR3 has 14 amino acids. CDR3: CASSFRGYNSPLHF. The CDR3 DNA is TGTGCCAGCAGTTTCAGAGGCTATAATTCACCCCTCCACTTT.

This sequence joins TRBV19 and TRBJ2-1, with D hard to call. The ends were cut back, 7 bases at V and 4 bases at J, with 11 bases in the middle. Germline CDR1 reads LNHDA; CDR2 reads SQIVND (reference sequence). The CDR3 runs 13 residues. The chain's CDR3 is CASNWSLYNEQFF. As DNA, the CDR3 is TGTGCCAGTAATTGGTCGTTGTACAATGAGCAGTTCTTC.

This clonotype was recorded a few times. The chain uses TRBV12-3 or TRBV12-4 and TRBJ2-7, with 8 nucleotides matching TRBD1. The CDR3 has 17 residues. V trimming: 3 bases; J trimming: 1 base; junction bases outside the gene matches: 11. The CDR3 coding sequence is TGTGCCAGCAGTTTGGCTAGGCTCCGGGACAGGTCCTACGAGCAGTACTTC. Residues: CASSLARLRDRSYEQYF.

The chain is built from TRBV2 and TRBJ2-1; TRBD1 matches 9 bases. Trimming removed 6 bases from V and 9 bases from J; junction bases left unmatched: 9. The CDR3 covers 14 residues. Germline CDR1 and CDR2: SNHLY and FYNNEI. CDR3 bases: TGTGCCAGCAGCCGGGACAGGGTATTTAGTGAGCAGTTCTTC. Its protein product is CASSRDRVFSEQFF. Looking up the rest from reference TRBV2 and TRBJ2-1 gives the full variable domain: EPEVTQTPSHQVTQMGQEVILRCVPISNHLYFYWYRQILGQKVEFLVSFYNNEISEKSEIFDDQFSVERPDGSNFTLKIRSTKLEDSAMYFCASSRDRVFSEQFFGPGTRLTVL.

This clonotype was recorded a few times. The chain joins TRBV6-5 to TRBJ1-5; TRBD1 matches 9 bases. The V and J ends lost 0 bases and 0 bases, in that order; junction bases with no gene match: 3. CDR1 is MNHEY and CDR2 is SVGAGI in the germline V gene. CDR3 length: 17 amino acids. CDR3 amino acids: CASSYSRDRASNQPQHF. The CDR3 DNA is TGTGCCAGCAGTTACTCCCGGGACAGGGCTAGCAATCAGCCCCAGCATTTT.

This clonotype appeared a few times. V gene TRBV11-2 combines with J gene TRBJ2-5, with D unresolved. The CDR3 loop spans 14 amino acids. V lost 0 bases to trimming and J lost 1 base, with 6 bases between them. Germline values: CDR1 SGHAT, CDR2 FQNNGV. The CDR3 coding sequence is TGTGCCAGCAGCTTAGATAACTTCCAAGAGACCCAGTACTTC. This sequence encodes CASSLDNFQETQYF.

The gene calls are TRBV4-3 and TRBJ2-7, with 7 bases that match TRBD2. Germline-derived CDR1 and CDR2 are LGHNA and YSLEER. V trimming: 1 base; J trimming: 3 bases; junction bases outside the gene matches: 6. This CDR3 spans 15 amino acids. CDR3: CASSQARGRVYEQYF. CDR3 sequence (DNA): TGCGCCAGCAGCCAAGCGAGAGGGAGGGTCTACGAGCAGTACTTC.

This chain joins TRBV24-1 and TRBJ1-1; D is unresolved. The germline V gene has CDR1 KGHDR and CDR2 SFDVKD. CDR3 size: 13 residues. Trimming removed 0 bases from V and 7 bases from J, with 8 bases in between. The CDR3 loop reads CATSDLPGSEAFF. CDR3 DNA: TGTGCCACCAGTGATTTGCCGGGGAGTGAAGCTTTCTTT.